The 6 T cell receptor beta chains given below trace back to one sample, sequenced in a study of blood T cell repertoires in COVID-19. TCRdb's table, derived via immunoSEQ multiplex PCR, lists solely in-frame clones and lacks some. The sample lists about 200,000 clones; roughly 89% were seen once. Sequences were obtained from PBMCs or T cells enriched from blood (not recorded which). The receptors derive from a woman in her thirties with acute COVID-19.

This clone was observed a few times. This sequence joins TRBV20-1 and TRBJ2-1; 12 bases are a match to TRBD2. The V gene's germline CDR1 is DFQATT and CDR2 SNEGSKA (reference sequence). This CDR3 has 15 residues. Trimming at V came to 3 bases and at J to 4 bases, leaving 4 bases not matched to a gene. CDR3 loop: CSASLAGGKYNEQFF. In nucleotides, the CDR3 is TGCAGTGCTAGTCTAGCGGGGGGGAAATACAATGAGCAGTTCTTC.

This clone is a singleton in its sample. The chain combines TRBV18 with TRBJ2-7; possible D gene TRBD1, 5 bases. Germline CDR1 reads KGHSH; CDR2 reads LQKENI. The length of the CDR3 is 14 residues. The germline V and J ends were trimmed by 3 bases and 3 bases, with 12 bases remaining between them. CDR3 sequence (DNA): TGTGCCAGCTCACCGAAACCGGACATCTACGAGCAGTACTTC. Encoded protein: CASSPKPDIYEQYF.

The chain is built from TRBV6-5 and TRBJ1-5; D gene unclear. V was clipped by 0 bases and J by 4 bases, with 7 bases between them. The CDR3 runs to 14 residues. The germline V gene has CDR1 MNHEY and CDR2 SVGAGI. In DNA form, the CDR3 reads TGTGCCAGCAGTTACTCGGGAGGGAATCAGCCCCAGCATTTT. Its translation: CASSYSGGNQPQHF.

The chain joins TRBV4-1 to TRBJ2-1; TRBD2 matches 8 bases. Germline values: CDR1 MGHRA, CDR2 YSYEKL. J was trimmed by 5 bases and V by 1 base; bases with no gene match: 16. The CDR3 runs 19 residues. As DNA, the CDR3 is TGCGCCAGCAGCCAAGTACCAGCGGGGGCTAATATTGGCAACAATGAGCAGTTCTTC. As protein: CASSQVPAGANIGNNEQFF.

The V gene is TRBV2, the J gene TRBJ2-7, with 7 positions matching TRBD1. CDR1 and CDR2 (germline): SNHLY, FYNNEI. V was pared by 6 bases and J by 5 bases, with 7 bases of the junction left unmatched. CDR3 length: 13 residues. In DNA, the CDR3 is TGTGCCAGCAGCACAGGGGTTGGGGACGAGCAGTACTTC. This sequence encodes CASSTGVGDEQYF.

The chain combines TRBV11-2 with TRBJ2-5; 15 bases agree with TRBD2. Germline V gives CDR1 SGHAT, CDR2 FQNNGV. The V segment lost 1 base and the J segment 5 bases; nucleotides outside the gene matches: 11. The CDR3 totals 19 residues. The CDR3 DNA reads TGTGCCAGCAGCTTAGTAGTGGGGACTAGCGGGGGGTCTAGGGAGACCCAGTACTTC. Translated: CASSLVVGTSGGSRETQYF.